Presented here are 25 T cell receptor beta chains from one specimen sequenced in a study of blood T cell repertoires in COVID-19. Generated by immunoSEQ multiplex PCR, the TCRdb table keeps only in-frame clones and is missing some. Among roughly 120,000 clones listed, over 65% were seen once. What was sequenced was peripheral blood. The receptors here all came from a woman aged 40 to 49 with acute or convalescent COVID-19.

Concerning this clone: Other DNA variants within this sample encode the same CDR3. The rearrangement uses TRBV6-5 and TRBJ2-7; maybe TRBD2 (6 bases). Trimming removed 5 bases at V and 2 bases at J, with 10 bases between. The CDR3 has 13 residues. Germline V gene data show CDR1 as MNHEY and CDR2 as SVGAGI. The CDR3 bases are TGTGCCAGCAGTCTCCGGGAGCCCTACGAGCAGTACTTC. It codes for CASSLREPYEQYF.

The chain has TRBV6-1 and TRBJ1-4; 11 positions agree with TRBD1. The CDR3 covers 16 residues. Germline trimming cut 3 bases from V and 2 bases from J; bases unmatched to any gene: 2. CDR1 and CDR2 (germline): MNHNS, SASEGT. CDR3 in DNA: TGTGCCAGCAGTGAGGACAGGGGGCTCACTAATGAAAAACTGTTTTTT. Translation: CASSEDRGLTNEKLFF.

J is TRBJ1-4 and V is TRBV6-5; the match to TRBD1 covers 8 bases. V lost 0 bases and J lost 7; bases outside the gene matches: 4. From germline, CDR1 is MNHEY and CDR2 SVGAGI. The CDR3 has 15 amino acids. The CDR3 DNA sequence: TGTGCCAGCAGTTACTCGGACAGGGCAGGTGAAAAACTGTTTTTT. Translated: CASSYSDRAGEKLFF.

The V gene is TRBV5-1, the J gene TRBJ2-6; D gene unclear. The CDR3 extends over 14 amino acids. Germline CDR1 reads SGHRS; CDR2 reads YFSETQ. The V and J ends lost 3 bases and 2 bases respectively, with 6 bases between them. The CDR3 DNA is TGCGCCAGCAGCTCCCTAGCTGGGGCCAACGTCCTGACTTTC. This gives the protein CASSSLAGANVLTF.

This clone came up a few times. This chain connects TRBV7-2 to TRBJ1-1; maybe TRBD1 (5 bases). The CDR3 has 14 residues. CDR1 and CDR2 from the germline V gene are SGHTA and FQGNSA. V lost 8 bases and J lost 5, with 18 bases in between. CDR3 nucleotides: TGTGCCAGCTCGCGTACAGGAGGGAGGACTGAAGCTTTCTTT. This translates into CASSRTGGRTEAFF.

This clone has at least ten counts. V usage is TRBV7-2 and J usage is TRBJ2-7, with D possibly being TRBD1 (6 bases). V lost 4 bases and J lost 0, with 10 bases in between. Germline assignment: CDR1 SGHTA and CDR2 FQGNSA. CDR3 size: 14 residues. The CDR3 bases are TGTGCCAGCAGCTCTACAGGGAGCTCCTACGAGCAGTACTTC. Translation gives CASSSTGSSYEQYF.

The chain recombines TRBV13 with TRBJ2-1, with 13 bases aligning to TRBD2. The CDR3 covers 15 residues. With 5 bases clipped from V and 8 bases from J, the junction kept 6 bases outside the gene matches. Looked up from germline, CDR1 is PRHDT and CDR2 is FYEKMQ (reference sequence). In nucleotides, the CDR3 is TGTGCCAGCAGCACCCGACTAGCGGGGGGTTATGAGCAGTTCTTC. This sequence encodes CASSTRLAGGYEQFF. Supplemented by reference TRBV13 and TRBJ2-1, the full variable domain reads AAGVIQSPRHLIKEKRETATLKCYPIPRHDTVYWYQQGPGQDPQFLISFYEKMQSDKGSIPDRFSAQQFSDYHSELNMSSLELGDSALYFCASSTRLAGGYEQFFGPGTRLTVL.

The rearrangement links TRBV19 to TRBJ1-2; 7 bases are a match to TRBD1. Germline V CDR1 and CDR2: LNHDA, SQIVND (reference sequence). The CDR3 runs to 15 residues. Trimming at V came to 6 bases and at J to 5 bases, leaving 12 bases not matched to a gene. CDR3 DNA: TGTGCCAGTAGCCCAACTTCGCGGGACAGTTATGGCTACACCTTC. Residues: CASSPTSRDSYGYTF.

V is TRBV9 and J is TRBJ2-3, with TRBD1 identical over 9 bases. This CDR3 region has 17 residues. With V trimmed by 4 bases and J by 2 bases, 11 bases remained unmatched. Germline assignment: CDR1 SGDLS and CDR2 YYNGEE. CDR3 amino acids: CASSPQGAGHSTDTQYF. In nucleotides, the CDR3 is TGTGCCAGCAGCCCACAGGGGGCGGGGCATTCCACAGATACGCAGTATTTT.

J is TRBJ1-1 and V is TRBV30, with D perhaps matching TRBD1 (5 bases). V gave up 5 bases and J gave up 1 base, with 8 bases separating them. The CDR3 has 12 residues. Germline V lookup: CDR1 GTSNPN, CDR2 SVGIG (reference sequence). In nucleotides, the CDR3 is TGTGCCTGGGGGGACTGGAACACTGAAGCTTTCTTT. Translating it yields CAWGDWNTEAFF. The variable domain in full, completed from reference TRBV30 and TRBJ1-1, reads SQTIHQWPATLVQPVGSPLSLECTVEGTSNPNLYWYRQAAGRGLQLLFYSVGIGQISSEVPQNLSASRPQDRQFILSSKKLLLSDSGFYLCAWGDWNTEAFFGQGTRLTVV.

In this sample, this clone turned up a few times. The chain links TRBV6-1 to TRBJ2-3, with TRBD1 matching over 8 bases. V dropped 3 bases and J dropped 6; count of bases not matched to a gene: 5. Germline CDR1 and CDR2: MNHNS and SASEGT. This CDR3 is 14 amino acids long. The CDR3 bases are TGTGCCAGCAGTGAGCCGACAGGGGCTGATACGCAGTATTTT. The encoded protein is CASSEPTGADTQYF.

J is TRBJ1-3 and V is TRBV9; tentative D call: TRBD1 (5 bases). CDR3 length: 14 amino acids. V gave up 4 bases and J gave up 1 base, with 9 bases separating them. CDR1 and CDR2 from the germline V gene are SGDLS and YYNGEE. The CDR3 coding sequence is TGTGCCAGCAGCTCCACAGGTTCTGGAAACACCATATATTTT. Translating it yields CASSSTGSGNTIYF.

This clone has only one observation. The V gene is TRBV7-6, the J gene TRBJ2-3, with 10 bases fitting TRBD2. This CDR3 region has 15 residues. Germline-derived CDR1 and CDR2 are SGHVS and FNYEAQ. V shed 1 base, J shed 8 bases, and the junction held 6 bases outside the gene matches. CDR3 region: CASSLGAGGPLTQYF. The CDR3 DNA follows: TGTGCCAGCAGCTTAGGAGCGGGGGGGCCTCTTACGCAGTATTTT.

The rearrangement joins TRBV30 to TRBJ1-1; weak D call: TRBD1 (5 bases). The CDR3 runs to 13 residues. Germline V gene data show CDR1 as GTSNPN and CDR2 as SVGIG (reference sequence). Trimming took off 2 bases at V and 3 bases at J, with 10 bases between the two ends. The CDR3 here is CAWSQGGDTEAFF. The CDR3 DNA sequence: TGTGCCTGGAGTCAGGGAGGTGACACTGAAGCTTTCTTT.

This clone was found a few times. J is TRBJ1-2 and V is TRBV6-5; D is perhaps TRBD1 (5 bases). V was trimmed by 3 bases and J by 6 bases, leaving 14 bases between them. The germline V gene has CDR1 MNHEY and CDR2 SVGAGI. This CDR3 has 14 residues. The CDR3 protein is CASSYGQGSDGYTF. DNA for the CDR3: TGTGCCAGCAGTTATGGGCAGGGATCCGATGGCTACACCTTC.

The table lists this clone with a few counts. This chain joins TRBV30 and TRBJ1-2; tentatively, D is TRBD1 (5 bases). CDR3 size: 15 residues. Germline CDR1 reads GTSNPN; CDR2 reads SVGIG (reference sequence). Trimming stripped 4 bases from V and 8 bases from J, with 23 bases between. In DNA form, the CDR3 reads TGTGCCTGGACCTTGTTACCAGGGTCCTGGGGAGGCTACACCTTC. This gives the protein CAWTLLPGSWGGYTF. Full variable domain (remainder filled in from reference TRBV30 and TRBJ1-2): SQTIHQWPATLVQPVGSPLSLECTVEGTSNPNLYWYRQAAGRGLQLLFYSVGIGQISSEVPQNLSASRPQDRQFILSSKKLLLSDSGFYLCAWTLLPGSWGGYTFGSGTRLTVV.

The chain carries TRBV9 and TRBJ1-6; unclear D gene. Germline lookup yields CDR1 SGDLS and CDR2 YYNGEE. The CDR3 runs to 17 residues. V lost 0 bases and J 6 bases, leaving 16 bases between the germline ends. The CDR3 loop is CASSVEGGHFPNSPLHF. In DNA form, the CDR3 reads TGTGCCAGCAGCGTAGAAGGAGGGCACTTCCCTAATTCACCCCTCCACTTT.

This clone has a handful of counts. The chain links TRBV9 to TRBJ1-2; a possible D gene is TRBD1 (5 bases). Trimming left V 4 bases short and J 6 bases short, with 19 bases between. This CDR3 region has 15 residues. CDR1 is SGDLS, CDR2 YYNGEE, per germline. The CDR3 is CASSNSDWGGDGYTF. Written as DNA, the CDR3 is TGTGCCAGCAGCAACTCTGATTGGGGCGGGGATGGCTACACCTTC.

J is TRBJ2-7 and V is TRBV19; 7 bases match TRBD1. From germline, CDR1 is LNHDA and CDR2 SQIVND (reference sequence). The CDR3 has 14 residues. V trimming: 3 bases; J trimming: 2 bases; junction bases outside the gene matches: 4. CDR3 residues: CASSIQRGPYEQYF. The CDR3 nucleotides read TGTGCCAGTAGTATCCAAAGGGGGCCCTACGAGCAGTACTTC.

This clone showed up just a few times. The CDR3 DNA reads as TGTGCCAGCAGCCGGTACTACGAGCAGTACTTC. Translating it yields CASSRYYEQYF. The chain links TRBV12-3 or TRBV12-4 to TRBJ2-7; D is undetermined. The CDR3 runs 11 residues. V dropped 6 bases and J dropped 3 bases, with 6 bases sitting between them.

The chain couples TRBV19 to TRBJ1-2, with 8 bases identical to TRBD1. The ends lost 3 bases at V and 8 bases at J; junction bases unmatched: 5. The CDR3 runs to 13 residues. From germline, CDR1 is LNHDA and CDR2 SQIVND (reference sequence). DNA of the CDR3: TGTGCCAGTAGTATCCTGGACAGGGTCGGCTACACCTTC. Its protein product is CASSILDRVGYTF. The full variable domain, with the rest looked up from reference TRBV19 and TRBJ1-2, is DGGITQSPKYLFRKEGQNVTLSCEQNLNHDAMYWYRQDPGQGLRLIYYSQIVNDFQKGDIAEGYSVSREKKESFPLTVTSAQKNPTAFYLCASSILDRVGYTFGSGTRLTVV.

The V call is TRBV4-2, the J call TRBJ2-2, with TRBD1 matching over 8 bases. There are 16 residues in the CDR3. The trim removed 4 bases at V and 4 bases at J, leaving 8 bases unmatched. Germline V gene data show CDR1 as LGHNA and CDR2 as YNFKEQ. The chain's CDR3 is CASSPGTGGSTGELFF. CDR3 DNA sequence: TGTGCCAGCAGCCCTGGGACAGGCGGGTCCACCGGGGAGCTGTTTTTT.

The J gene is TRBJ2-3, the V gene TRBV29-1; 13 nucleotides agree with TRBD2. Unmatched junction bases numbered 5, after V lost 7 bases and J lost 1 base. The CDR3 contains 15 residues. Germline V lookup: CDR1 SQVTM, CDR2 ANQGSEA. CDR3 protein: CSAGGTSGGTDTQYF. CDR3 bases: TGCAGCGCTGGCGGGACTAGCGGGGGCACAGATACGCAGTATTTT.

The chain recombines TRBV7-2 with TRBJ1-2, with a weak D call TRBD1 (6 bases). The ends were cut back, 3 bases at V and 5 bases at J, with 22 bases in the middle. CDR1 and CDR2 from the germline V gene are SGHTA and FQGNSA. The CDR3 spans 17 residues. The CDR3 sequence: CASSFSNRTARLYGYTF. CDR3 in DNA: TGTGCCAGCAGCTTCTCGAACAGGACAGCACGTTTATATGGCTACACCTTC.

This rearrangement joins TRBV29-1 to TRBJ2-5, with 9 positions matching TRBD1. The CDR3 is 13 residues long. The V gene's germline CDR1 is SQVTM and CDR2 ANQGSEA. With V trimmed by 4 bases and J by 5 bases, 5 bases remained unmatched. The CDR3 spells CSVGTGDRETQYF. DNA for the CDR3: TGCAGCGTTGGGACAGGGGATCGGGAGACCCAGTACTTC.